This T cell receptor beta chain was captured by sequencing in a study of T cells after yellow fever vaccination. This clonotype was detected a few times. TCRdb re-called the 5' RACE reads through MiXCR, storing one row per CDR3 protein. The sample gives 40,000 to 50,000 distinct CDR3 sequences, around 6.4% of which show up once; 8% to 13% is in the top ten. The starting material was PBMCs, either bulk or a sorted T-cell subset (CD4+, CD8+, memory, or dextramer-sorted; not recorded which), obtained 45 days after the yellow fever booster vaccination. The receptor comes from a man between 25 and 39 years old who received the YFV17D yellow fever vaccine.

The CDR3 coding sequence is TGTGCCAGCAGCTCCAGACAGGGGAATACTGAAAAACTGTTTTTT. This gives the protein CASSSRQGNTEKLFF. The chain is built from TRBV7-9 and TRBJ1-4; 8 positions agree with TRBD1. Germline V gene lookup returns CDR1 SEHNR and CDR2 FQNEAQ (reference sequence). Losses at the gene ends were 4 bases for V and 7 bases for J; bases not matched to a gene: 8. The CDR3 is made up of 15 amino acids.